This TCR beta chain was recorded in a study of HIV-infected children after antiretroviral therapy interruption (dated by TCRdb to the late 2010s). Regarding the research as a whole: The study included eight children, four on planned treatment interruption and four on continuous treatment, and all eight had a CD4+ count above 500 and a viral load below 50 copies/ml. For the continuous-treatment arm, samples from the corresponding weeks 0, 48 and 150 were analyzed. Interruption-arm samples came from week 0, week 12, end of interruption (week 24 or 48), and about 3 years after study end. Recorded exposure to EBV and CMV was present in most of the participating children. Alongside measurements of thymic output, the study compared TCR repertoires of children on planned treatment interruption with TCR repertoires of children on continuous antiretroviral treatment. Median age was approximately 9.5 years in the interruption group and roughly 8 years in the continuous treatment group.

Overall study outcomes, separate from this receptor: In naive CD4+ repertoires of PTI patients, CDR3 sharing between time points fell after interruption began; many sequences were shared between end of interruption and 3 years later. The small number of patients is a limitation, and caution is needed when interpreting the data. Minor non-naive CD45RA+ populations, such as EMRA or stem memory cells, might be present among the sorted CD45RA+ naive cells. The naive CD4+ Gini coefficient rose by the end of treatment interruption, suggesting clonal expansion, and returned to baseline by 3 years.

In the germline V gene, CDR1 corresponds to SQVTM and CDR2 to ANQGSEA. V is pared back by 3 bases and J by 7 bases, with 9 bases lying between the germline termini. The CDR3 runs 12 amino acids, cysteine and phenylalanine included. Kept here is only the CDR3 DNA, which spans 36 bases and is read in frame from base 1. Taken with the paper, the label for treatment or condition translates to: PENTA 11 planned treatment interruption arm or continuous ART arm. Children from the United Kingdom aged 2 to 15 years who had been given at least three-drug ART for at least 24 weeks were enrolled as participants. Cryopreserved PBMCs containing at least 5 million viable cells were needed, and a few candidate patients were excluded because their viable PBMC yield was low. Using a FACSAria III cell sorter, naive CD4+ CD45RA+ CD45RO- T cells were FACS-sorted out of thawed PBMCs. Sorted cells were fixed, and RNA was extracted using the RNeasy FFPE kit followed by the RNeasy Micro kit.

Libraries were built with 3' RACE. TCR libraries were constructed from RNA with a 3' RACE protocol that used unique molecular identifiers to correct for PCR amplification bias. Amplicon libraries were pooled in groups of up to roughly 12 and sequenced on an Illumina MiSeq using v2 2x250 paired-end chemistry. The original methods were these. Decombinator was used to process the reads, assigning V and J genes and CDR3 and applying barcode-based correction of errors and PCR bias. Repertoires were subsampled to equal depth before Gini coefficients were calculated with the R ineq package. Three approaches were used to assess CDR3 similarity: GLIPH, Hamming distance and a shared triplet metric. The public reads were reprocessed in TCRdb via fastp at Q25 and MiXCR, keeping in-frame beta chains. For every CDR3 protein sequence, its rows merge into one entry that carries the most common genes and DNA. Clone size and V and J calls follow TCRdb, not the original study. The table for this sample lists about 89,000 distinct CDR3 sequences; less than 7% of them were counted only once. Roughly 1% of the sample lies in the top ten.

This clonotype was counted ten times or more. Its binding antigen is unknown. Base qualities are not at hand, and no much larger clone is one base apart. The sample was CD45RA+ CD4+ T cells from PBMCs, pooled from several time points, taken from a donor given antiretroviral therapy, either interrupted or continuous. The cell subset or site label here, explained by the study, means: naive CD4+ CD45RA+ CD45RO- T cells. This TCR was recovered from a pool of human donors with HIV. This chain joins TRBV29-1 to TRBJ1-4, with the D gene not confidently named. The DNA is as follows: TGCAGCGTTGAGTTGGAGAGTGAAAAACTGTTTTTT. It translates as CSVELESEKLFF.